These T cell receptor beta chains were read from a single sample in a study of T cell repertoires in cytomegalovirus infection. Each CDR3 protein is one row after TCRdb ran MiXCR on the reads. The sample yields about 700,000 distinct CDR3 sequences, roughly a third seen once. Their antigens are not known. The starting material was cultured PBMCs, obtained from culture after CMV antigen stimulation. The receptors stem from a human donor in good health (CMV status not recorded). Some clones in this sample may be carry-over from other donors' samples. CDR3s include the opening cysteine and the closing phenylalanine or tryptophan. Each record gives: CDR3 protein, CDR3 DNA, clone size, V gene, J gene, D gene. D genes are given only for firm matches. Rows may omit the clone size; those that give it use once, few, many or a size class.

CASSLAPGDGETQYF	TGTGCCAGCAGCTTGGCTCCTGGGGACGGAGAGACCCAGTACTTC	many	TRBV5-6	TRBJ2-5	.
CASSLLAGNTIYF	TGTGCCAGCAGCCTCCTCGCTGGAAACACCATATATTTT	many	TRBV7-2	TRBJ1-3	.
CASSLVGGVTQETQYF	TGTGCCAGCAGCTTAGTGGGGGGAGTAACCCAAGAGACCCAGTACTTC	.	TRBV7-6	TRBJ2-5	.
CASSTRTRAKDTQYF	TGTGCCAGCAGCACCCGAACCAGGGCCAAAGATACGCAGTATTTT	few	TRBV7-6	TRBJ2-3	.
CATSLGDTSTDTQYF	TGCGCCACCTCCCTCGGGGACACTAGCACAGATACGCAGTATTTT	.	TRBV5-1	TRBJ2-3	.
CASARAGDYEQYF	TGTGCCAGCGCCAGGGCAGGGGACTACGAGCAGTACTTC	.	TRBV6-5	TRBJ2-7	.
CASSSGGIGTQYF	TGTGCCAGCAGTTCTGGGGGTATCGGGACCCAGTACTTC	.	TRBV6-1	TRBJ2-5	.
CASRPSGDRSYGYTF	TGTGCCAGCAGGCCTTCGGGCGACAGATCATATGGCTACACCTTC	few	TRBV12-3/TRBV12-4	TRBJ1-2	.
CASSQDHGANVLTF	TGCGCCAGCAGCCAAGATCATGGGGCCAACGTCCTGACTTTC	.	TRBV4-3	TRBJ2-6	.
CASSGRMNSPLHF	TGTGCCAGCAGTGGACGGATGAATTCACCCCTCCACTTT	few	TRBV27	TRBJ1-6	.
CASSLVPLSYEQYF	TGTGCCAGCAGCTTAGTTCCCCTCTCCTACGAGCAGTACTTC	many	TRBV7-2	TRBJ2-7	.
CASSLAGLLLNEQFF	TGTGCCAGCAGCTTGGCGGGACTATTACTCAATGAGCAGTTCTTC	.	TRBV5-6	TRBJ2-1	TRBD2
CASSYREAGSRYEQYF	TGTGCCAGCAGTTATCGGGAAGCGGGAAGCAGATACGAGCAGTACTTC	few	TRBV6-2/TRBV6-3	TRBJ2-7	TRBD2
CASSGEGAGEKLFF	TGTGCCAGCAGCGGTGAGGGGGCCGGTGAAAAACTGTTTTTT	few	TRBV4-2	TRBJ1-4	TRBD1
CASRPEADTQYF	TGTGCCAGCAGGCCGGAGGCAGATACGCAGTATTTT	.	TRBV7-2	TRBJ2-3	.
CSVRLAAETQYF	TGCAGCGTTAGACTAGCGGCGGAGACCCAGTACTTC	.	TRBV29-1	TRBJ2-5	TRBD2
CASSPSSPGLAGVVEYF	TGTGCCAGCAGTCCAAGCAGTCCCGGACTAGCGGGAGTTGTGGAGTACTTC	many	TRBV7-2	TRBJ2-4	TRBD2
CASSQETGDNYGYTF	TGCGCCAGCAGCCAAGAAACAGGGGATAACTATGGCTACACCTTC	.	TRBV4-1	TRBJ1-2	TRBD1
CADRRGGAGELFF	TGTGCCGACAGGCGGGGGGGGGCCGGGGAGCTGTTTTTT	.	TRBV6-1	TRBJ2-2	TRBD2
CASSQVGLGTEQYF	TGTGCCAGCAGCCAAGTGGGACTAGGAACCGAGCAGTACTTC	.	TRBV3-1	TRBJ2-7	TRBD2
CASSHRDSRTDTQYF	TGTGCCAGCAGCCACCGGGACAGTCGCACAGATACGCAGTATTTT	.	TRBV11-3	TRBJ2-3	TRBD1
CSVGDREGNTIYF	TGCAGCGTTGGAGACAGGGAAGGAAACACCATATATTTT	few	TRBV29-1	TRBJ1-3	TRBD1
CASSLAGLAGYTQYF	TGCGCCAGCAGCTTGGCCGGGCTAGCGGGTTACACCCAGTACTTC	.	TRBV5-1	TRBJ2-5	TRBD2
CASSLGQHTQYF	TGTGCCAGCAGCCTGGGACAGCATACGCAGTATTTT	.	TRBV7-8	TRBJ2-3	TRBD1
CASSLADPISPRVVADTQYF	TGTGCCAGCAGCTTAGCGGACCCCATATCGCCCCGCGTTGTCGCGGATACGCAGTATTTT	.	TRBV7-4	TRBJ2-3	.
CASSLPDSAHPTGELFF	TGTGCCAGCAGCCTACCTGACAGTGCCCACCCCACCGGGGAGCTGTTTTTT	few	TRBV5-8	TRBJ2-2	.
CSAFPPAGTDTQYF	TGCAGTGCTTTCCCTCCGGCGGGCACAGATACGCAGTATTTT	.	TRBV20-1	TRBJ2-3	.
CASSLADREGDNEQFF	TGTGCCAGCAGCTTAGCGGATCGGGAGGGAGACAATGAGCAGTTCTTC	.	TRBV7-6	TRBJ2-1	TRBD2
CASNSLRPRQGAGYGYTF	TGTGCCAGCAACTCCCTCCGGCCCCGACAGGGGGCCGGGTATGGCTACACCTTC	.	TRBV27	TRBJ1-2	TRBD1